Reported below is one T cell receptor (beta chain). Germline CDR1 is SGHRS and CDR2 is YFSETQ. With V trimmed by 2 bases and J by 4 bases, 7 bases remained unmatched. There are 16 residues in the CDR3. The data were taken from a study of blood T cell repertoires in COVID-19. The overall study: Acute-phase and convalescent COVID-19 samples originated in the United States, Italy and Spain.

Study processing details: Amplifying reference gene primers gave estimates of nucleated cell counts. Sequencing used immunoSEQ multiplex PCR; TCRdb keeps in-frame clones, though not all of them. Clonal size and the V and J genes are those of that table, whereas D and trimming came from the DNA. The sample holds 150,000 to 200,000 clones; over 65% are singletons and the top ten take about 3%. Sequenced sample: peripheral blood. This TCR was sampled from a woman of 80 years or more with acute or convalescent COVID-19. This chain uses TRBV5-1 with TRBJ2-2; 8 nucleotides line up with TRBD1. CDR3 sequence (DNA): TGCGCCAGCAGCTTAGACAGGGGTGGTTTCACCGGGGAGCTGTTTTTT. It encodes CASSLDRGGFTGELFF.